Listed here are 10 T cell receptor beta chains from one sample, sequenced in a study of T cells in Graves' hyperthyroidism and ophthalmopathy. Amplification of TCR beta CDR3 regions was performed using RNA transcripts as template. Researchers ran a first-round RT-PCR on the TCR CDR3 using the HTBI primer set. TCRdb recomputed calls from the multiplex PCR reads with MiXCR, one row per CDR3 protein. The sample has 550,000 to 700,000 distinct CDR3 sequences, 46% seen once. The sequencing input was peripheral blood or thyroid tissue (not recorded which). These receptors originate from an adult woman with Graves' disease, either hyperthyroidism or ophthalmopathy (not recorded which).

The chain couples TRBV2 to TRBJ1-3; unclear D gene. The V gene's germline CDR1 is SNHLY and CDR2 FYNNEI. V lost 1 base and J lost 7, with 14 bases in between. CDR3 length: 15 amino acids. CDR3 DNA sequence: TGTGCCAGCAGTGAAGAGTCCCGGGCCGGGAACACCATATATTTT. Protein: CASSEESRAGNTIYF. Filled out from reference TRBV2 and TRBJ1-3, the complete variable domain reads EPEVTQTPSHQVTQMGQEVILRCVPISNHLYFYWYRQILGQKVEFLVSFYNNEISEKSEIFDDQFSVERPDGSNFTLKIRSTKLEDSAMYFCASSEESRAGNTIYFGEGSWLTVV.

The chain links TRBV14 to TRBJ1-2, with 7 nucleotides matching TRBD1. The CDR3 is made up of 17 amino acids. Germline V gene lookup returns CDR1 SGHDN and CDR2 FVKESK. V lost 3 bases, J lost 0 bases, and 10 bases stayed unmatched. The chain's CDR3 is CASSHRDSETTNYGYTF. The CDR3, as DNA: TGTGCCAGCAGCCATCGGGACAGCGAAACAACTAACTATGGCTACACCTTC.

Notes on this clonotype: With a much larger clone just one base away, this may be a read error. The rearrangement joins TRBV6-1 to TRBJ1-1; the match to TRBD1 covers 9 bases. This CDR3 has 15 amino acids. The germline V gene encodes CDR1 MNHNS and CDR2 SASEGT. The CDR3 loop reads CASSDKTGGGTGAFF. The DNA of the CDR3 is TGTGCCAGCAGTGACAAGACAGGGGGAGGCACTGGAGCTTTCTTT.

This clonotype was detected ten times or more. The V gene is TRBV7-3, the J gene TRBJ1-1; D might be TRBD1 (6 bases). V was cut by 4 bases and J by 0 bases, with 12 bases left in between. Germline V lookup: CDR1 SGHTA, CDR2 FQGTGA. This CDR3 comprises 15 residues. The CDR3 reads CASSSRTDMNTEAFF. The CDR3 nucleotides are TGTGCCAGCAGCTCAAGGACAGACATGAACACTGAAGCTTTCTTT.

The rearrangement links TRBV5-1 to TRBJ2-5, with D possibly being TRBD1 (6 bases). This CDR3 contains 17 residues. The germline V and J ends were trimmed by 2 bases and 3 bases, with 20 bases remaining between them. From germline, CDR1 is SGHRS and CDR2 YFSETQ. The CDR3, as DNA: TGCGCCAGCAGCTTAATCGGACAGATGAACAGGGAAGAGACCCAGTACTTC. This translates into CASSLIGQMNREETQYF.

The table lists this clonotype with many counts. V gene TRBV6-2 or TRBV6-3 combines with J gene TRBJ2-7; TRBD1 is a possible D gene (6 bases). This CDR3 has 13 amino acids. Between the trimmed V and J ends, which lost 6 bases and 4 bases, there was a span of 13 bases. Germline CDR1 reads MNHEY; CDR2 reads SVGEGT. The CDR3 is CASRRTVTYEQYF. CDR3 DNA sequence: TGTGCCAGCAGGAGGACAGTTACTTACGAGCAGTACTTC.

This clonotype has ten or more counts. The chain joins TRBV4-2 to TRBJ2-7; the D gene is possibly TRBD1 (6 bases). From germline, CDR1 is LGHNA and CDR2 YNFKEQ. The CDR3 covers 15 residues. Trimming shortened V by 3 bases and J by 0 bases, and 12 bases separated the two germline ends. CDR3 region: CASSQLGQFSYEQYF. CDR3 nucleotides: TGTGCCAGCAGCCAGCTAGGACAGTTCTCCTACGAGCAGTACTTC.

Remarks on this clonotype: One end of the junction is discordant with germline, which a read error may explain. The J gene is TRBJ1-5, the V gene TRBV7-6; a possible D gene is TRBD1 (6 bases). CDR3 length: 15 amino acids. Germline loops: CDR1 SGHVS, CDR2 FNYEAQ. CDR3: CASSPPHRGNQPQHF. For the CDR3, the DNA is TGCGCCAGCAGCCCTCCTCACAGGGGCAATCAGCCCCAGCATTTT.

As concerns this clonotype: This could be a read error, since a much larger clone is one nucleotide away. The conserved phenylalanine or tryptophan is not found at the CDR3 terminus, so this likely reflects a read error. V and J are TRBV9 and TRBJ1-1; D is perhaps TRBD1 (5 bases). Germline V gene lookup returns CDR1 SGDLS and CDR2 YYNGEE. Trimming took 4 bases from V and 6 from J, leaving 13 bases between them. This CDR3 has 13 residues. CDR3 sequence (DNA): TGTGCCAGCAGCCCCAGAACAGGTCCTGAAGCTTTCCTT. Amino acids: CASSPRTGPEAFL.

This clonotype was observed many times. The gene calls are TRBV6-2 or TRBV6-3 and TRBJ1-5, with D tentatively TRBD1 (5 bases). CDR1 is MNHEY, CDR2 SVGEGT, per germline. V lost 5 bases and J lost 4, with 12 bases in between. CDR3 length: 14 residues. The CDR3 protein is CASSRGAANQPQHF. CDR3 DNA sequence: TGTGCCAGCAGTAGGGGAGCGGCTAATCAGCCCCAGCATTTT.